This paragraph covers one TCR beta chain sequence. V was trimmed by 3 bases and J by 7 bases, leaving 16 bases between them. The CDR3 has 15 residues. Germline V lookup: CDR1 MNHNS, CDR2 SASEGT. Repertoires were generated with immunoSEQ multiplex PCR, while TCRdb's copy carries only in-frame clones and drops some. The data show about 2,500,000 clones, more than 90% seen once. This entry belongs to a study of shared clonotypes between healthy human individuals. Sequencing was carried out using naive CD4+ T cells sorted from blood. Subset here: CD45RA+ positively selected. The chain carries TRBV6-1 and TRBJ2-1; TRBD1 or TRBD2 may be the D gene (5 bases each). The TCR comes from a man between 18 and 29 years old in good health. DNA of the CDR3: TGTGCCAGCAGTGAGTCTCCCGGGGCTCTGAATGAGCAGTTCTTC. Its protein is CASSESPGALNEQFF.